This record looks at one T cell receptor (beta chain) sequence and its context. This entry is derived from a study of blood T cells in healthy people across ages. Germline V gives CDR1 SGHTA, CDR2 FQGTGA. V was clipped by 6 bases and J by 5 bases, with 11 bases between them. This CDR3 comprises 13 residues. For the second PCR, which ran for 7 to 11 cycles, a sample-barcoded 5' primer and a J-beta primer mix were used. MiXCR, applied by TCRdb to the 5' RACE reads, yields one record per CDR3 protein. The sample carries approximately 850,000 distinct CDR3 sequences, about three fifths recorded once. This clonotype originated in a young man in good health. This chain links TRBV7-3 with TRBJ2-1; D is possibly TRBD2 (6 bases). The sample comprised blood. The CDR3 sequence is CASSLADHNEQFF. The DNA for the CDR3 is TGTGCCAGCAGTTTAGCGGACCACAATGAGCAGTTCTTC.